The 26 T cell receptor beta chains presented below share a single source sample, sequenced in a study of blood T cell repertoires in COVID-19. The protocol was immunoSEQ multiplex PCR, while the TCRdb copy is restricted to in-frame clones and leaves out a portion. Altogether fewer than 100,000 clones are present, roughly nine tenths being singletons, with the ten largest covering roughly 15%. The specimen was peripheral blood. The source is a man older than 75 in a cohort sampled during active COVID-19.

This chain connects TRBV7-9 to TRBJ1-6; D is uncertain. CDR1 and CDR2 (germline): SEHNR, FQNEAQ (reference sequence). The V and J ends lost 1 base and 7 bases respectively, with 5 bases between them. This CDR3 has 13 amino acids. CDR3 bases: TGTGCCAGCAGCTTAGATTTAAATTCACCCCTCCACTTT. Its protein product is CASSLDLNSPLHF.

This chain links TRBV18 with TRBJ1-5; no definite D call. The germline V gene encodes CDR1 KGHSH and CDR2 LQKENI. The germline V and J ends were trimmed by 5 bases and 5 bases, with 10 bases remaining between them. The CDR3 has 13 residues. The CDR3 bases are TGTGCCAGCTCAACTTTTACGGATCAGCCCCAGCATTTT. Residues: CASSTFTDQPQHF.

Concerning this clone itself: At one boundary the junction diverges from the germline segment, which might be a read error. The rearrangement links TRBV6-1 to TRBJ1-1, with D perhaps matching TRBD1 (6 bases). The CDR3 runs 13 residues. Germline V gene lookup returns CDR1 MNHNS and CDR2 SASEGT. The CDR3 DNA is TGTGCCAGCAGCGAAGACAGGAGAACTGAAGCTTTCTTT. Its protein is CASSEDRRTEAFF.

The chain carries TRBV9 and TRBJ1-1; D is undetermined. CDR3 length: 13 amino acids. CDR1 is SGDLS and CDR2 is YYNGEE in the germline V gene. The V gene lost 4 bases and the J gene lost 0 bases, with 7 bases spanning the gap. The CDR3 sequence: CASSTYLNTEAFF. Here the CDR3 DNA reads TGTGCCAGCAGCACATACCTGAACACTGAAGCTTTCTTT. The variable domain in full, with the rest retrieved from reference TRBV9 and TRBJ1-1, is DSGVTQTPKHLITATGQRVTLRCSPRSGDLSVYWYQQSLDQGLQFLIQYYNGEERAKGNILERFSAQQFPDLHSELNLSSLELGDSALYFCASSTYLNTEAFFGQGTRLTVV.

V usage is TRBV7-2 and J usage is TRBJ2-2; perhaps TRBD2 as D (5 bases). Germline V gene data show CDR1 as SGHTA and CDR2 as FQGNSA. Trimming left V 7 bases short and J 4 bases short, with 13 bases between. The CDR3 extends over 14 amino acids. The CDR3 DNA is TGTGCCAGCACCCCGGACTCATTCACCGGGGAGCTGTTTTTT. Translated, it gives CASTPDSFTGELFF.

This chain connects TRBV10-3 to TRBJ2-3, with D possibly being TRBD2 (5 bases). This CDR3 is built from 13 residues. Trimming removed 9 bases at V and 5 bases at J, with 15 bases between. Germline assignment: CDR1 ENHRY and CDR2 SYGVKD. As DNA, the CDR3 is TGTGCCATAGGCGAGGAGGCACGAGATACGCAGTATTTT. Its protein product is CAIGEEARDTQYF.

This clone was observed once. The chain recombines TRBV7-2 with TRBJ2-1; D perhaps matches TRBD2 (6 bases). CDR1 SGHTA and CDR2 FQGNSA come from the germline V gene. Trimming removed 1 base at V and 5 bases at J, with 15 bases between. The CDR3 sequence is 16 residues long. The CDR3: CASSLGYGLRNNEQFF. DNA for the CDR3: TGTGCCAGCAGCTTAGGTTACGGACTACGAAACAATGAGCAGTTCTTC.

The chain uses TRBV5-1 and TRBJ2-3, with 10 bases identical to TRBD1. Germline V gene data show CDR1 as SGHRS and CDR2 as YFSETQ. J was trimmed by 5 bases and V by 3 bases; bases with no gene match: 12. This CDR3 has 17 amino acids. The CDR3 reads CASSSNGQGGTGDTQYF. The CDR3 nucleotides read TGCGCCAGCAGCTCAAATGGACAGGGGGGAACGGGAGATACGCAGTATTTT. The entire variable domain, with the rest obtained from reference TRBV5-1 and TRBJ2-3, is as follows: KAGVTQTPRYLIKTRGQQVTLSCSPISGHRSVSWYQQTPGQGLQFLFEYFSETQRNKGNFPGRFSGRQFSNSRSEMNVSTLELGDSALYLCASSSNGQGGTGDTQYFGPGTRLTVL.

The chain recombines TRBV6-5 with TRBJ1-2; the D gene is possibly TRBD1 (6 bases). Deletions cut 0 bases from V and 8 bases from J, with 7 bases between. Germline-derived CDR1 and CDR2 are MNHEY and SVGAGI. CDR3 length: 12 amino acids. CDR3: CASSYSGHGYTF. CDR3 coding DNA: TGTGCCAGCAGTTACTCGGGACACGGCTACACCTTC.

V is TRBV9 and J is TRBJ1-1, with D tentatively TRBD1 (5 bases). V was shortened by 0 bases and J by 1 base, with 7 bases between the two germline ends. The CDR3 totals 14 residues. CDR1 is SGDLS, CDR2 YYNGEE, per germline. The CDR3 coding sequence is TGTGCCAGCAGCGTAGTTCAGGGGAACACTGAAGCTTTCTTT. As protein: CASSVVQGNTEAFF.

This clone ranks as medium-sized. The rearrangement links TRBV5-5 to TRBJ2-7, with 12 positions matching TRBD2. CDR1 is SGHKS and CDR2 is YYEKEE in the germline V gene (reference sequence). This CDR3 spans 14 amino acids. The trim removed 3 bases at V and 6 bases at J, leaving 4 bases unmatched. The CDR3 bases are TGTGCCAGCAGCTCCCTAGCGGGGGGGCTCGAGCAGTACGTC. Its protein product is CASSSLAGGLEQYV.

The chain employs TRBV5-1 and TRBJ2-5, with unresolved D. Germline V gene data show CDR1 as SGHRS and CDR2 as YFSETQ. The V end was cut by 4 bases, the J end by 2 bases, with 9 bases between. The CDR3 contains 13 residues. CDR3 amino acids: CASSTPPQETQYF. The CDR3 nucleotides are TGCGCCAGCAGCACACCTCCGCAAGAGACCCAGTACTTC.

CDR3 in amino acids: CAIRVGGSDTQYF. The CDR3 coding sequence is TGTGCCATCAGGGTAGGAGGGTCAGATACGCAGTATTTT. V gene TRBV10-3 combines with J gene TRBJ2-3, with D possibly matching TRBD2 (6 bases). The CDR3 is 13 amino acids. The ends were cut back, 6 bases at V and 4 bases at J, with 11 bases in the middle. Germline CDR1 reads ENHRY; CDR2 reads SYGVKD.

V and J are TRBV5-1 and TRBJ1-1, with a tentative D call TRBD1 (5 bases). Germline values: CDR1 SGHRS, CDR2 YFSETQ. The CDR3 runs to 14 residues. Trimming took off 2 bases at V and 0 bases at J, with 8 bases between the two ends. In nucleotides, the CDR3 is TGCGCCAGCAGCTTTGGACAACTGAACACTGAAGCTTTCTTT. Amino acid sequence: CASSFGQLNTEAFF.

The count of this clone is one. V usage is TRBV27 and J usage is TRBJ1-2; 10 positions agree with TRBD1. The V and J ends lost 6 bases and 8 bases, in that order; junction bases with no gene match: 9. This CDR3 has 14 amino acids. Germline loops: CDR1 MNHEY, CDR2 SMNVEV (reference sequence). The CDR3 is CASRGTGAQGGYTF. CDR3 sequence (DNA): TGTGCCAGCAGGGGGACAGGGGCGCAGGGGGGCTACACCTTC.

The V and J genes are TRBV20-1 and TRBJ2-6; TRBD1 is a possible D gene (5 bases). The CDR3 has 14 residues. CDR1 and CDR2 (germline): DFQATT, SNEGSKA (reference sequence). V lost 3 bases and J 0 bases, leaving 6 bases between the germline ends. CDR3 in amino acids: CSASDSSGANVLTF. For the CDR3, the DNA is TGCAGTGCTAGTGACAGCTCTGGGGCCAACGTCCTGACTTTC.

The chain joins TRBV19 to TRBJ2-3, with 7 bases fitting TRBD2. J gave up 4 bases and V 5 bases, and 6 bases lay outside the gene matches. CDR1 LNHDA and CDR2 SQIVND come from the germline V gene (reference sequence). The CDR3 is 14 amino acids. CDR3 region: CASSLRDYPDTQYF. In DNA, the CDR3 is TGTGCCAGTAGTCTCCGGGACTACCCAGATACGCAGTATTTT.

The CDR3 protein is CSAKGVGGQRVNYNEQFF. CDR3 sequence (DNA): TGCAGCGCCAAAGGAGTAGGGGGACAACGAGTCAATTACAATGAGCAGTTCTTC. This chain joins TRBV29-1 and TRBJ2-1; D perhaps matches TRBD1 (6 bases). Trimming cost V 7 bases and J 4 bases, with 29 bases left between them. This CDR3 spans 18 amino acids. Germline assignment: CDR1 SQVTM and CDR2 ANQGSEA.

This CDR3 reads CASSLGRGTTQETQYF. The CDR3 region has the DNA TGCGCCAGCAGCTTGGGACGGGGGACGACCCAAGAGACCCAGTACTTC. V and J are TRBV5-1 and TRBJ2-5; a possible D gene is TRBD2 (6 bases). Trimming removed 0 bases at V and 1 base at J, with 13 bases between. This CDR3 is built from 16 residues. CDR1 and CDR2 (germline): SGHRS, YFSETQ.

V usage is TRBV5-5 and J usage is TRBJ1-1; D gene ambiguous. This CDR3 is built from 11 residues. The V gene's germline CDR1 is SGHKS and CDR2 YYEKEE (reference sequence). The V and J ends lost 1 base and 6 bases respectively, with 4 bases between them. CDR3 protein: CASSLSSEAFF. The CDR3 DNA follows: TGTGCCAGCAGCTTGTCCTCTGAAGCTTTCTTT.

For the CDR3, the DNA is TGTGCCAGCAATACGCGGACAGCCTACGAGCAGTACTTC. Residues: CASNTRTAYEQYF. The V gene is TRBV28, the J gene TRBJ2-7, with a tentative D call TRBD1 (6 bases). V was trimmed by 7 bases and J by 2 bases, leaving 12 bases between them. The CDR3 contains 13 residues. Germline CDR1 is MDHEN and CDR2 is SYDVKM. The full variable domain, its missing parts supplied by reference TRBV28 and TRBJ2-7, is DVKVTQSSRYLVKRTGEKVFLECVQDMDHENMFWYRQDPGLGLRLIYFSYDVKMKEKGDIPEGYSVSREKKERFSLILESASTNQTSMYLCASNTRTAYEQYFGPGTRLTVT.

The V call is TRBV11-2, the J call TRBJ2-3; D might be TRBD2 (6 bases). V shed 5 bases and J shed 5 bases, with 11 bases lying between them. Per the germline V gene, CDR1 is SGHAT and CDR2 is FQNNGV. CDR3 length equals 13 residues. CDR3: CASSGTGGDTQYF. CDR3 nucleotides: TGTGCCAGCAGCGGGACCGGGGGAGATACGCAGTATTTT.

This rearrangement joins TRBV19 to TRBJ1-4, with D hard to call. The V end was cut by 6 bases, the J end by 12 bases, with 23 bases between. This CDR3 comprises 15 residues. Germline CDR1 and CDR2: LNHDA and SQIVND (reference sequence). The CDR3 here is CASRGSLNSPLELFF. The CDR3 DNA sequence: TGTGCCAGTAGGGGCTCGTTAAACAGCCCCTTGGAACTGTTTTTT.

The rearrangement uses TRBV5-1 and TRBJ1-2; D unclear. CDR3 length: 12 residues. In germline, CDR1 is SGHRS, CDR2 YFSETQ. V was trimmed by 4 bases and J by 8 bases, leaving 12 bases between them. CDR3: CASSRSEGGYTF. The DNA for the CDR3 is TGCGCCAGCAGCCGGAGTGAGGGAGGCTACACCTTC. Complete variable domain (other parts from reference TRBV5-1 and TRBJ1-2): KAGVTQTPRYLIKTRGQQVTLSCSPISGHRSVSWYQQTPGQGLQFLFEYFSETQRNKGNFPGRFSGRQFSNSRSEMNVSTLELGDSALYLCASSRSEGGYTFGSGTRLTVV.

The gene calls are TRBV6-1 and TRBJ2-3; D perhaps matches TRBD1 (5 bases). V was shortened by 4 bases and J by 1 base, with 15 bases between the two germline ends. This CDR3 region has 16 residues. CDR1 and CDR2 from the germline V gene are MNHNS and SASEGT. As DNA, the CDR3 is TGTGCCAGCAGTGCAAACCAGGGTCGGGGCACAGATACGCAGTATTTT. Translated: CASSANQGRGTDTQYF.

CDR3 region: CASSLWGDALDTQYF. CDR3 bases: TGTGCCAGCAGCCTGTGGGGGGACGCCTTAGATACGCAGTATTTT. This chain uses TRBV5-5 with TRBJ2-3, with D possibly being TRBD2 (6 bases). This CDR3 is 15 amino acids long. The V end was cut by 4 bases, the J end by 5 bases, with 17 bases between. The germline CDR1 and CDR2 sequences are SGHKS and YYEKEE (reference sequence).